This section outlines one TCR beta chain sequence together with its context. This sample stems from a study of control samples from healthy donors and cancer patients. Germline V gene sequence: CDR1 SGHRS, CDR2 YFSETQ. V was pared by 4 bases and J by 0 bases, with 11 bases between. The CDR3 spans 14 residues. Only in-frame clones appear in the TCRdb table, and some are missing; sequencing was by immunoSEQ multiplex PCR. The sample lists approximately 94,000 clones, approximately 90% seen once, with around 0.9% in the top ten. Sequenced material: blood. This receptor was identified in a woman aged 30 to 39 in good health. The genes are TRBV5-1 and TRBJ2-7, with D possibly TRBD1 on 5 matching bases. CDR3: CASSLDTGSYEQYF. CDR3 DNA: TGCGCCAGCAGCCTGGACACCGGCTCCTACGAGCAGTACTTC.